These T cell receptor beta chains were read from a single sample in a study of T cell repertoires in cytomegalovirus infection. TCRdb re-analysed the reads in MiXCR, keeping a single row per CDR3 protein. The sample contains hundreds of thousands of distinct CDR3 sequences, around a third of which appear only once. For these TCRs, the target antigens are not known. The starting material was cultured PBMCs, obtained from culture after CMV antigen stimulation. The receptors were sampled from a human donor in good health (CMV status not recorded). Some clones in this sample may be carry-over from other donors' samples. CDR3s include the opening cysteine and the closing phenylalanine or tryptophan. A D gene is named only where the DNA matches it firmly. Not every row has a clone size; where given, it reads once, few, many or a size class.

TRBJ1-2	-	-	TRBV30	CAWSEDPPGYTF	TGTGCCTGGAGTGAGGACCCGCCGGGCTACACCTTC
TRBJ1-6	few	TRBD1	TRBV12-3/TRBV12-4	CASSLQGSGGNSPLHF	TGTGCCAGCAGTCTACAGGGTTCAGGGGGAAATTCACCCCTCCACTTT
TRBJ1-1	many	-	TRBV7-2	CASSLDKNTEAFF	TGTGCCAGCAGCTTAGATAAGAACACTGAAGCTTTCTTT
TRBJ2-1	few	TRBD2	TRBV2	CAGSGTRSSYNEQFF	TGTGCCGGATCCGGGACTAGGAGCTCCTACAATGAGCAGTTCTTC
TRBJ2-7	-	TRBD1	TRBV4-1	CASSQGTGTEPFGQYF	TGCGCCAGCAGCCAGGGGACCGGGACAGAACCCTTCGGGCAGTACTTC
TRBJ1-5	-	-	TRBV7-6	CASSWGGGTNQPQHF	TGTGCCAGCAGCTGGGGAGGGGGGACAAATCAGCCCCAGCATTTT
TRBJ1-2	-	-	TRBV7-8	CASSQYHNYGYTF	TGTGCCAGCAGCCAGTACCATAACTATGGCTACACCTTC
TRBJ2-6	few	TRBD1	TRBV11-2	CASTEGQGSGANVLTF	TGTGCCAGCACCGAGGGACAGGGCTCTGGGGCCAACGTCCTGACTTTC
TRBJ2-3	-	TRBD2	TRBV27	CASSPTSGTTDTQYF	TGTGCCAGCAGTCCGACTAGCGGGACCACAGATACGCAGTATTTT
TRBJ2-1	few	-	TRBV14	CASSPLMGSYNEQFF	TGTGCCAGCAGCCCCCTGATGGGGAGTTACAATGAGCAGTTCTTC
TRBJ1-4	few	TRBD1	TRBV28	CASRRDSASFEKLFF	TGTGCCAGCAGGCGGGACAGCGCAAGCTTTGAAAAACTGTTTTTT
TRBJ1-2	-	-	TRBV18	CASSPEGRSYGYTF	TGTGCCAGCTCACCGGAGGGGCGCAGCTATGGCTACACCTTC
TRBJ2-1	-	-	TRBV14	CASSQAKGVRRNEQFF	TGTGCCAGCAGCCAAGCAAAGGGAGTAAGAAGGAATGAGCAGTTCTTC
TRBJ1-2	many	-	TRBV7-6	CASSSIQGKRHGYTF	TGTGCCAGCAGCTCTATTCAGGGGAAACGGCATGGCTACACCTTC
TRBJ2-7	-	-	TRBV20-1	CSATIADEQYF	TGCAGTGCCACTATCGCTGACGAGCAGTACTTC
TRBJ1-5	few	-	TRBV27	CASSPDRNNQPQHF	TGTGCCAGCAGTCCCGACAGAAACAATCAGCCCCAGCATTTT
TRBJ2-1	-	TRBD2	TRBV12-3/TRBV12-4	CASTPSGRASEQFF	TGTGCCAGCACCCCTTCGGGGAGGGCAAGTGAGCAGTTCTTC
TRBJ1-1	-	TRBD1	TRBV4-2	CASSQDPPGQRYTEAFF	TGTGCCAGCAGCCAAGATCCCCCGGGACAGAGGTACACTGAAGCTTTCTTT
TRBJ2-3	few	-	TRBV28	CASSLGDEARGTQYF	TGTGCCAGCAGTTTGGGGGATGAGGCCCGTGGGACGCAGTATTTT
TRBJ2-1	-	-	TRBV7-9	CASSLEGRPDNEQFF	TGTGCCAGCAGCTTAGAGGGCAGGCCTGACAATGAGCAGTTCTTC
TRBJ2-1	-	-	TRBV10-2	CASKPTQGRQQFF	TGCGCCAGCAAACCGACGCAGGGTCGACAGCAGTTCTTC
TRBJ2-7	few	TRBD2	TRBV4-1	CASSQPGLASYEQYF	TGCGCCAGCAGCCAACCTGGACTAGCATCCTACGAGCAGTACTTC
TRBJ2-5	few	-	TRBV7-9	CASSLEVRAQYF	TGTGCCAGCAGCTTAGAAGTGAGGGCCCAGTACTTC
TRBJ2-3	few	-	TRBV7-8	CASSLARTNTQYF	TGTGCCAGCAGCTTAGCGAGGACAAATACGCAGTATTTT
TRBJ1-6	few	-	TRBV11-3	CASSSGADSPLHF	TGTGCCAGCAGCTCAGGAGCAGATTCACCCCTCCACTTT
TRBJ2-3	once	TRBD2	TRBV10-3	CAISEGAGESTDTQYF	TGTGCCATCAGTGAGGGAGCGGGGGAGAGCACAGATACGCAGTATTTT
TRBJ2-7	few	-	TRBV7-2	CASSGGPGPYEQYF	TGTGCCAGCAGCGGAGGGCCTGGTCCCTACGAGCAGTACTTC
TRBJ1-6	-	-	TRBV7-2	CASSLVPLNNSPLHF	TGTGCCAGCAGCTTAGTCCCCCTGAATAATTCACCCCTCCACTTT
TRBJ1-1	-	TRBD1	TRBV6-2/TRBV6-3	CASRNFRDRDYEAFF	TGTGCCAGCAGGAATTTCCGGGACAGGGATTATGAAGCTTTCTTT
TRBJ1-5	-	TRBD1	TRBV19	CASSARQGHQPQHF	TGTGCCAGTAGTGCAAGACAGGGCCATCAGCCCCAGCATTTT
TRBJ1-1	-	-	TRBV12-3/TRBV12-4	CASSFGTEGAEAFF	TGTGCCAGCAGTTTCGGGACCGAGGGGGCTGAAGCTTTCTTT
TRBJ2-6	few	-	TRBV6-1	CAGRGEMGANVLTF	TGTGCCGGTCGAGGGGAGATGGGGGCCAACGTCCTGACTTTC
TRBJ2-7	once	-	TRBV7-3	CASSGAADEQYF	TGTGCCAGCAGTGGGGCGGCCGACGAGCAGTACTTC
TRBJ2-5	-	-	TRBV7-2	CASSSGSGLAETQYF	TGTGCCAGCAGCTCGGGGTCGGGCCTGGCGGAGACCCAGTACTTC
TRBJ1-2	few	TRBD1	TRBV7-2	CASSATGVAYGYTF	TGTGCCAGCAGCGCTACAGGGGTCGCCTATGGCTACACCTTC
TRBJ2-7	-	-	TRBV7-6	CASNRRGNEQYF	TGTGCCAGCAACAGGCGGGGTAACGAGCAGTACTTC
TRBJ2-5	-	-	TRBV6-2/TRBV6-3	CATRSRVAQETQYF	TGTGCCACCAGAAGCCGGGTAGCGCAAGAGACCCAGTACTTC
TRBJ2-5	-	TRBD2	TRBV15	CATSPGLAGKETQYF	TGTGCCACCAGCCCCGGACTAGCGGGAAAAGAGACCCAGTACTTC
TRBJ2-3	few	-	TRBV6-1	CASRQTPSSPTQYF	TGTGCCAGCAGACAAACACCCTCGTCCCCTACGCAGTATTTT
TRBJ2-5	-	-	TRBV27	CASSYQNQETQYF	TGTGCCAGCAGCTACCAAAACCAAGAGACCCAGTACTTC
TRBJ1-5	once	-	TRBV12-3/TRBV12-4	CASATSDSRNQPQHF	TGTGCCAGCGCTACCTCGGACAGCCGCAATCAGCCCCAGCATTTT
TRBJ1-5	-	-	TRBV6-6	CASNRSGSGSQPQHF	TGTGCCAGCAACCGGTCGGGGTCCGGAAGTCAGCCCCAGCATTTT
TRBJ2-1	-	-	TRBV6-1	CASKHRRGNEQFF	TGTGCCAGCAAGCATCGCAGGGGCAATGAGCAGTTCTTC
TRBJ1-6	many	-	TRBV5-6	CASSLGFSPLHF	TGTGCCAGCAGTCTAGGGTTTTCACCCCTCCACTTT
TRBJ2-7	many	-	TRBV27	CASSLGVRPTYEQYF	TGTGCCAGCAGTTTAGGGGTCCGCCCGACCTACGAGCAGTACTTC
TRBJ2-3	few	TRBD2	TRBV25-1	CASSDETSGFPDTQYF	TGTGCCAGCAGTGATGAGACTAGCGGGTTCCCCGATACGCAGTATTTT
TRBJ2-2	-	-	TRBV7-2	CASSLPEGGTGELFF	TGTGCCAGCAGCTTACCCGAGGGGGGCACCGGGGAGCTGTTTTTT
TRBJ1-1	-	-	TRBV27	CASGRVDTEAFF	TGTGCCAGCGGGAGGGTTGACACTGAAGCTTTCTTT
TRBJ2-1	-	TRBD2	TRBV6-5	CASSKTSGRANEQFF	TGTGCCAGCAGTAAGACTAGCGGGAGAGCAAATGAGCAGTTCTTC
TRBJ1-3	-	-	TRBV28	CASSRRLGPGNTIYF	TGTGCCAGCAGCCGCCGGTTGGGACCAGGAAACACCATATATTTT
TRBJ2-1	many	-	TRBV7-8	CASSSRQNEQFF	TGTGCCAGCAGCTCCCGACAGAACGAGCAGTTCTTC
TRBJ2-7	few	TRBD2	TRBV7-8	CASSLNSGGIYEQYF	TGTGCCAGCAGCTTAAATAGCGGGGGGATCTACGAGCAGTACTTC
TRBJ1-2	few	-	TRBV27	CASSFAPKGGLDGYTF	TGTGCCAGCAGTTTTGCCCCGAAGGGAGGGTTGGATGGCTACACCTTC
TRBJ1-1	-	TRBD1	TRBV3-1	CASRGDRVYAEAFF	TGTGCCAGCAGGGGGGACAGGGTGTACGCTGAAGCTTTCTTT
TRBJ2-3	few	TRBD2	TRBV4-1	CASSFTSGEADTQYF	TGCGCCAGCAGCTTCACTAGCGGGGAGGCAGATACGCAGTATTTT